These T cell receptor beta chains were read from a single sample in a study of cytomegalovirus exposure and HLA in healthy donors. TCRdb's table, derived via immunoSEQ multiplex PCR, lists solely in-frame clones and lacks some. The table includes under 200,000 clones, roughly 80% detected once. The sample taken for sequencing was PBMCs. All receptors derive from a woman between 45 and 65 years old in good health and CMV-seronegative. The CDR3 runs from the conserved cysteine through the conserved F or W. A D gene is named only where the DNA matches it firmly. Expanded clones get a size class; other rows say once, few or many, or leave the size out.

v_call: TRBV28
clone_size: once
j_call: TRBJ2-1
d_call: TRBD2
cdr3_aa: CASSFGGEGHHEQFF
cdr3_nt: TGTGCCAGCAGTTTCGGGGGGGAGGGCCATCATGAGCAGTTCTTC

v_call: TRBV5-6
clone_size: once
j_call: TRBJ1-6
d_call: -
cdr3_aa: CASSLISFSYNSPLHF
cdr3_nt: TGTGCCAGCAGCTTGATTTCGTTCTCCTATAATTCACCCCTCCACTTT

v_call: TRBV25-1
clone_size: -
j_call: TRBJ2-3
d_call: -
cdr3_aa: CASSPLGGSSYPQYF
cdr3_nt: TGTGCCAGCAGTCCCCTGGGGGGTAGTAGTTATCCGCAGTATTTT

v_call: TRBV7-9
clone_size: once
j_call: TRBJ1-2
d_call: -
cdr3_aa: CASSLERGKHGYTF
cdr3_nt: TGTGCCAGCAGCTTAGAGCGGGGAAAGCATGGCTACACCTTC

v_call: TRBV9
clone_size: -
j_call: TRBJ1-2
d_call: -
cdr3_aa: CASSLERGGPNYGYTF
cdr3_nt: TGTGCCAGCAGCCTCGAGCGGGGGGGGCCAAACTATGGCTACACCTTC

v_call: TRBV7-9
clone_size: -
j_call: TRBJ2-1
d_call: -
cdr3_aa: CASSAPGRGHNEQFF
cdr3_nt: TGTGCCAGCAGCGCCCCCGGGCGGGGCCACAATGAGCAGTTCTTC

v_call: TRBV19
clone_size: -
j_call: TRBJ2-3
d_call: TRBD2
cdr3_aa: CASSIFSSGSQDTQYF
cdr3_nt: TGTGCCAGTAGTATATTTTCCAGCGGGAGCCAGGATACGCAGTATTTT

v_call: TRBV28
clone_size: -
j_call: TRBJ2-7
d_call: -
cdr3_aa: CASSSPGGGGEQYF
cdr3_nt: TGTGCCAGCAGTTCTCCAGGAGGGGGGGGCGAGCAGTACTTC

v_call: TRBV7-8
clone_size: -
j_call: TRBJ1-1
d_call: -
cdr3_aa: CASSLALNEAFF
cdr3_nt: TGTGCCAGCAGCTTAGCTCTTAATGAAGCTTTCTTT

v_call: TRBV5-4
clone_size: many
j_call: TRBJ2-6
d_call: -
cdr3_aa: CASSPSEGSGANVLTF
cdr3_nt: TGCGCCAGCAGCCCCTCGGAGGGCTCTGGGGCCAACGTCCTGACTTTC

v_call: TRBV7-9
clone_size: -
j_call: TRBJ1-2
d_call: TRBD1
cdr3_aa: CASSFPDRGDGYTF
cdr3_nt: TGTGCCAGCAGTTTCCCTGACAGGGGGGATGGCTACACCTTC

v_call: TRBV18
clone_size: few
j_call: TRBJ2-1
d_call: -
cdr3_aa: CASSPDSLYNEQFF
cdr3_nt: TGTGCCAGCTCGCCCGACAGCCTCTACAATGAGCAGTTCTTC

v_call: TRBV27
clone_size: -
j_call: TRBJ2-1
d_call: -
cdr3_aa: CASSNSLIAGLPPFF
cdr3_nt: TGTGCCAGCAGCAATTCCCTCATCGCGGGCTTACCGCCGTTCTTC

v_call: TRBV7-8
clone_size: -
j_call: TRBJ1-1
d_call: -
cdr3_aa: CASSLVGGETEAFF
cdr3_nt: TGTGCCAGCAGCTTAGTGGGAGGGGAGACTGAAGCTTTCTTT

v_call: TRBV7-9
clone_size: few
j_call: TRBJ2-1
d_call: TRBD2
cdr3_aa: CASSLRRLAGDEQFF
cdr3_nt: TGTGCCAGCAGTCTAAGGCGGCTGGCGGGGGATGAGCAGTTCTTC

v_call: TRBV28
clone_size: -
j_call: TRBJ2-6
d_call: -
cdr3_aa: CASSFRQVLSSGANVLTF
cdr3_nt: TGTGCCAGCAGTTTTCGGCAGGTTCTTAGTTCTGGGGCCAACGTCCTGACTTTC

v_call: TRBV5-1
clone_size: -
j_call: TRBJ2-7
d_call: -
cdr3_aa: CASSLDFEAYEQYF
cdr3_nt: TGCGCCAGCAGCTTGGACTTTGAGGCCTACGAGCAGTACTTC

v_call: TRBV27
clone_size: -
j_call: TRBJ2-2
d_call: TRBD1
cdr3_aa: CASSHRQGLPGELFF
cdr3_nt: TGTGCCAGCAGTCATCGACAGGGTCTACCCGGGGAGCTGTTTTTT

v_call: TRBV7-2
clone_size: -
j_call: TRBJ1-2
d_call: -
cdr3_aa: CASSLKKTATTYGYTF
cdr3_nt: TGTGCCAGCAGCTTAAAGAAGACAGCTACCACCTATGGCTACACCTTC

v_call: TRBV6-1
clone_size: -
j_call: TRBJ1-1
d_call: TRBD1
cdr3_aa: CASSPGTGAFF
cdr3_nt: TGTGCCAGCAGTCCCGGGACAGGAGCTTTCTTT

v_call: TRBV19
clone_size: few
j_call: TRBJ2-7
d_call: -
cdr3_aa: CASSIGTPTYEQYF
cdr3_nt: TGTGCCAGTAGTATAGGGACTCCTACCTACGAGCAGTACTTC

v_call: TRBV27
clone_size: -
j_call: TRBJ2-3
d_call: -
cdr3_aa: CASSWTEDSLSTDTQYF
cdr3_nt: TGTGCCAGCAGTTGGACCGAGGACAGTTTAAGCACAGATACGCAGTATTTT

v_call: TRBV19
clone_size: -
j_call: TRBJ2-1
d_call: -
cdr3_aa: CASSPSSNSYNEQFF
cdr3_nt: TGTGCCAGTAGTCCTTCTAGCAACTCCTACAATGAGCAGTTCTTC

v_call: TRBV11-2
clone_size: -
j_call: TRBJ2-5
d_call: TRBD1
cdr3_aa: CASSSSSTGAETQYF
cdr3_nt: TGTGCCAGCAGCTCCTCTTCGACAGGGGCGGAGACCCAGTACTTC

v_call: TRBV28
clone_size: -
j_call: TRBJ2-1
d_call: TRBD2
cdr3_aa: CASSPPKRTSSYNEQFF
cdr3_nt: TGTGCCAGCAGCCCCCCCAAGAGGACTAGCTCCTACAATGAGCAGTTCTTC

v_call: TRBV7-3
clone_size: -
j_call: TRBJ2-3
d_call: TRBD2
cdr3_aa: CASSRSGGLTDTQYF
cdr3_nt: TGTGCCAGCAGCCGCTCGGGGGGACTCACAGATACGCAGTATTTT

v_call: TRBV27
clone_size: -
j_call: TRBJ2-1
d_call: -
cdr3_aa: CASSLTLGGVNEQFF
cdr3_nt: TGTGCCAGCAGCTTGACCTTAGGGGGAGTGAATGAGCAGTTCTTC

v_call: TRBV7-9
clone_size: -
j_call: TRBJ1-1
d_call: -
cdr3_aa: CASSLDSYTEAFF
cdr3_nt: TGTGCCAGCAGCTTGGACAGTTACACTGAAGCTTTCTTT

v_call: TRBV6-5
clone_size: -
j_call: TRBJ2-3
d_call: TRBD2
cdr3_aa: CASSYQAGGRDTQYF
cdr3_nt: TGTGCCAGCAGTTACCAAGCGGGGGGCCGAGATACGCAGTATTTT

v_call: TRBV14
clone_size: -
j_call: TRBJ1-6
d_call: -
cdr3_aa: CASSPNWGGSAPLHF
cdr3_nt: TGTGCCAGCAGCCCAAACTGGGGGGGCTCTGCACCCCTCCACTTT

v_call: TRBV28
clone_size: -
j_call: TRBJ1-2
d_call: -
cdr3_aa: CASSFGGRGGYTF
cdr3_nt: TGTGCCAGCAGTTTTGGGGGGAGAGGTGGCTACACCTTC

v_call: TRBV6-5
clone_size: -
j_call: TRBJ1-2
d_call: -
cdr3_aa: CASAGLNYGYTF
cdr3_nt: TGTGCCAGCGCAGGTTTAAACTATGGCTACACCTTC

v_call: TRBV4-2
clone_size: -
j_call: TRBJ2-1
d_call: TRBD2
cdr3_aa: CASSPYTSAGNNEQFF
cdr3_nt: TGTGCCAGCAGCCCTTACACTAGCGCTGGGAACAATGAGCAGTTCTTC

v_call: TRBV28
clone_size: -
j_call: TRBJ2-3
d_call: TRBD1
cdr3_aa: CATRDSYTDTQYF
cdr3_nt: TGTGCCACCCGGGACAGCTACACAGATACGCAGTATTTT

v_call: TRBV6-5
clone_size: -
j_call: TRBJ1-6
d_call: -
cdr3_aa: CASSVLGQNSPLHF
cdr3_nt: TGTGCCAGCAGTGTACTTGGGCAAAATTCACCCCTCCACTTT

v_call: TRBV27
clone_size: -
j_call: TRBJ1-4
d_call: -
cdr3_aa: CTSRVWGSLATNEKLFF
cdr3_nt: TGTACCAGCAGGGTCTGGGGCAGCCTTGCAACTAATGAAAAACTGTTTTTT

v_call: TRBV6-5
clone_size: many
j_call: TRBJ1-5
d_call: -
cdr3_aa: CASSPYSTNQPQHF
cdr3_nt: TGTGCCAGCAGTCCCTACAGCACCAATCAGCCCCAGCATTTT

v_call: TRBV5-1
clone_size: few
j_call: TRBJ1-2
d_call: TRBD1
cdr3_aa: CASSLTGGAGYGYTF
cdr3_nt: TGCGCCAGCAGCCTGACAGGGGGCGCGGGCTATGGCTACACCTTC

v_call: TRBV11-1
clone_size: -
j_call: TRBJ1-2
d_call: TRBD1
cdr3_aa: CASSSETGEVGGYTF
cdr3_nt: TGTGCCAGCAGCTCCGAAACAGGGGAAGTTGGTGGCTACACCTTC

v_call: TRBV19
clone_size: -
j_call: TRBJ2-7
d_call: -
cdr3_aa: CASSLQGQSYEQYF
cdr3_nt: TGTGCCAGTAGTCTCCAAGGACAGTCCTACGAGCAGTACTTC

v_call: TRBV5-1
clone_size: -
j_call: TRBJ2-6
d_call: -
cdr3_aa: CASSYQQGAGANVLTF
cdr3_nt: TGCGCCAGCAGCTATCAACAGGGAGCTGGGGCCAACGTCCTGACTTTC

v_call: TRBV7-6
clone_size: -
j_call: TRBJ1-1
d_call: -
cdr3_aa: CASSPNTIRGTEAFF
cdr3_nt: TGTGCCAGCAGCCCTAACACTATCAGGGGCACTGAAGCTTTCTTT

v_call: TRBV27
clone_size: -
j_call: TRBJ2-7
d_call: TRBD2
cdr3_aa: CASIPSGSSSYEQYF
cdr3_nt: TGTGCCAGCATACCTAGCGGGAGTTCGTCCTACGAGCAGTACTTC

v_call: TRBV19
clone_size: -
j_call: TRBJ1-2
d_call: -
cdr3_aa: CASRLTENYGYTF
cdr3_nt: TGTGCCAGCCGACTGACTGAAAACTATGGCTACACCTTC

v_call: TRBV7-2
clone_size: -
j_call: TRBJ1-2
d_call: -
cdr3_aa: CASSPGLPYGYTF
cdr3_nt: TGTGCCAGCAGCCCAGGGTTACCTTATGGCTACACCTTC

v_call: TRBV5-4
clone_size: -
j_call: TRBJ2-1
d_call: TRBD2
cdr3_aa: CASSLVETSKNEQFF
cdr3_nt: TGTGCCAGCAGCTTGGTTGAGACTAGCAAAAATGAGCAGTTCTTC

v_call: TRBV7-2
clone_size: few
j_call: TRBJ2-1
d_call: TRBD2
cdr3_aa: CASSVLSGSSYNEQFF
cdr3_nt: TGTGCCAGCAGCGTCCTTAGCGGGAGCTCCTACAATGAGCAGTTCTTC

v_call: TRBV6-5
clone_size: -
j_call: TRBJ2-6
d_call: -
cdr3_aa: CASSSPGVSGANVLTF
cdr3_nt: TGTGCCAGCAGTTCCCCAGGGGTCTCTGGGGCCAACGTCCTGACTTTC